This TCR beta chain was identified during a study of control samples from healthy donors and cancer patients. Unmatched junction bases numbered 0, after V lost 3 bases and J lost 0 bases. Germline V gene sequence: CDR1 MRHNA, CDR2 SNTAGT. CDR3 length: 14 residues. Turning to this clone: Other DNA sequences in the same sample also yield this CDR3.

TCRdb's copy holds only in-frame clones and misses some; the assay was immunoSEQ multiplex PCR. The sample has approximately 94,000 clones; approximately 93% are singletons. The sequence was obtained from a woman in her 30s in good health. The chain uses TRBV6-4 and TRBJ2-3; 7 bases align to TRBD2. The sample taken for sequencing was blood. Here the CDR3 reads CASSERGSTDTQYF. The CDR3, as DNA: TGTGCCAGCAGTGAGCGGGGGAGCACAGATACGCAGTATTTT.